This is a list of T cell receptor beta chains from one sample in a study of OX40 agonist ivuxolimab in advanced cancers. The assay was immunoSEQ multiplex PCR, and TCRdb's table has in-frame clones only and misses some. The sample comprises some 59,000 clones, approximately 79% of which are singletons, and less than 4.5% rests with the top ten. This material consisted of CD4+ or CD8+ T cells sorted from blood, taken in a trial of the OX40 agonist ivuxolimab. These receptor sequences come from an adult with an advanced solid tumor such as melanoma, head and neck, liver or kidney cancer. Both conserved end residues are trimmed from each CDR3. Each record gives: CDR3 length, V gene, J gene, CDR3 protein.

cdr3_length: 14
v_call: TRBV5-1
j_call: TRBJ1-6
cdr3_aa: ASSLASLREGSPLH

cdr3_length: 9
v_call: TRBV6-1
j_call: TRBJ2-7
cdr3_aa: ASRLAYEQY

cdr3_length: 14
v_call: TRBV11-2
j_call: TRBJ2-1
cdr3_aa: ASSSTRTSGNNEQF

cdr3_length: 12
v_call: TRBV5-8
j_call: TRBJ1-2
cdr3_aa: ASSLRTGPYGYT

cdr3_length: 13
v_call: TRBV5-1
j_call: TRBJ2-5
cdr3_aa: ASSLTSGFQETQY

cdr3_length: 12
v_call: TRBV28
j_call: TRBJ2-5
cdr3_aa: ASKGQTPGETQY

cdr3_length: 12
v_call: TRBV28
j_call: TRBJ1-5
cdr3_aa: ASSPGQRNQPQH

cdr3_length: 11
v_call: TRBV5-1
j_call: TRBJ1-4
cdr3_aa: ASARDRGEKLF

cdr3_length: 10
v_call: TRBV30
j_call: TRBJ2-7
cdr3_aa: AWQGLAYEQY

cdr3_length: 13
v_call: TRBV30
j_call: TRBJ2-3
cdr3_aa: AWAGLAGAADTQY

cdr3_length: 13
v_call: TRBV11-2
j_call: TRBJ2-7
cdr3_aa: ASSLGAGTTYEQY

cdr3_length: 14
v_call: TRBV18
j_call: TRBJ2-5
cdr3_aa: ASSPRGGVGRETQY

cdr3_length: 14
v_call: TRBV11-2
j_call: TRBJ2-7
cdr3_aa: ASSLARLASSYEQY

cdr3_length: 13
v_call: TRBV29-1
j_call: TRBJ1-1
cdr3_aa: SVVTGRGMNTEAF

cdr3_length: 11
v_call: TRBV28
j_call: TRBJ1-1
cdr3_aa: ASRPDRGRRAF

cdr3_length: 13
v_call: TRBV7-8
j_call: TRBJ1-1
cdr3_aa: ASSKGIELNTEAF

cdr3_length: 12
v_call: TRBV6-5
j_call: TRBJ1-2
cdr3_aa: ASSSNRGLNGYT

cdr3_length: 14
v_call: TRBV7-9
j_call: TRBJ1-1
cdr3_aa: ASSLSTGGAITEAF

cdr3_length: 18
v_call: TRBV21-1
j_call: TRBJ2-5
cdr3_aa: ASSKTQGDGTSGSRETQY

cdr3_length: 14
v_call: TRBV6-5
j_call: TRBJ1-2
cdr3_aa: ASSYSRGPLRGGYT

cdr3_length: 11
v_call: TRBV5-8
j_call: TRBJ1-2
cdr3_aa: ASSFLLQGSPG

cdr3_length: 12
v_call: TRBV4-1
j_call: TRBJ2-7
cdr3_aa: ASSHRQGPYEQY

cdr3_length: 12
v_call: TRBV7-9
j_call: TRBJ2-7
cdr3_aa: ASSQTDRNYEQY

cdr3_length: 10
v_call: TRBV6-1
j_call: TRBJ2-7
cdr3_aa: ASSPRSYEQY

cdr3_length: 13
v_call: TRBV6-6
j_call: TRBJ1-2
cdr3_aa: ASSPGRAAGYGYT

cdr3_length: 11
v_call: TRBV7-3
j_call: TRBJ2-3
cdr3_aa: ASSPRGEDTQY

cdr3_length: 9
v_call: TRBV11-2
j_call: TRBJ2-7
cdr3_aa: ASSSPYMQY

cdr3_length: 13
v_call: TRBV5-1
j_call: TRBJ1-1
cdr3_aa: ASSLVDRQNTEAF

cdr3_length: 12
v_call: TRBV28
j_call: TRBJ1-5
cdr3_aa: ASRPGQGGQPQH

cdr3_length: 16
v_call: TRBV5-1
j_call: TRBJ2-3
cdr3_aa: ASSFNRASLAGTDTQY